This T cell receptor (beta chain) was found in a study of shared clonotypes between healthy human individuals. Healthy and HIV-negative, the adult donors had no recent acute infections or vaccinations. Note on this clone: Its antigen is unidentified.

General study findings and limits: The authors sampled blood alone, and tissue repertoires likely differ. Clonotype sharing among donors likely depends on sequencing depth.

This CDR3 comprises 13 residues. CDR1 is ENHRY and CDR2 is SYGVKD in the germline V gene. The V end was cut by 2 bases, the J end by 7 bases, with 9 bases between. Sequenced by immunoSEQ multiplex PCR; TCRdb stores in-frame clones only, minus some. The sample has roughly 2.2 million clones, more than 85% seen once. The chain has TRBV10-3 and TRBJ1-5; D is undetermined. The sequence was collected from a man younger than 30 in good health. Some clones in this sample may be carry-over from other donors' samples. Material for sequencing was naive CD4+ T cells from PBMCs. Indicated subset: CD45RA+ positively selected. The CDR3 DNA follows: TGTGCCATCAGTGAGGGGCTGAGACAGCCCCAGCATTTT. The encoded protein is CAISEGLRQPQHF.